The 15 T cell receptor beta chains presented below share a single source sample, sequenced in a study of PD-1 blockade in classical Hodgkin lymphoma. Profiling relied on immunoSEQ multiplex PCR, and the TCRdb table lists in-frame clones only, not all of them. The repertoire has around 20,000 clones, roughly 76% of them found once; the top ten carry more than 20%. The patients all showed relapse after autologous stem cell transplantation, while their brentuximab vedotin exposure varied. The sequences come from peripheral blood mononuclear cells (PBMCs), collected at baseline. The receptors were sampled from a human donor with classical Hodgkin lymphoma.

This sequence joins TRBV7-9 and TRBJ2-3, with TRBD1 identical over 9 bases. CDR3 size: 16 residues. Trimming at V came to 5 bases and at J to 5 bases, leaving 11 bases not matched to a gene. In germline, CDR1 is SEHNR, CDR2 FQNEAQ (reference sequence). The CDR3 region is CASSARTGVGGDTQYF. The CDR3 nucleotides read TGTGCCAGCAGCGCCCGGACAGGGGTTGGAGGAGATACGCAGTATTTT. The full variable domain, rest sourced from reference TRBV7-9 and TRBJ2-3, is DTGVSQNPRHKITKRGQNVTFRCDPISEHNRLYWYRQTLGQGPEFLTYFQNEAQLEKSRLLSDRFSAERPKGSFSTLEIQRTEQGDSAMYLCASSARTGVGGDTQYFGPGTRLTVL.

The genes are TRBV6-5 and TRBJ2-5; weak D call: TRBD2 (6 bases). Germline assignment: CDR1 MNHEY and CDR2 SVGAGI. V was pared by 6 bases and J by 5 bases, with 16 bases between. This CDR3 comprises 14 residues. CDR3 sequence reads: CASRDAGGQETQYF. CDR3 sequence (DNA): TGTGCCAGCAGGGATGCCGGAGGGCAGGAGACCCAGTACTTC.

The V call is TRBV4-1, the J call TRBJ1-2; D possibly corresponds to TRBD1 (5 bases). The ends were cut back, 2 bases at V and 8 bases at J, with 15 bases in the middle. The CDR3 consists of 14 residues. The germline V gene has CDR1 MGHRA and CDR2 YSYEKL. The CDR3 sequence is CASSQRRGEQGYTF. In DNA, the CDR3 is TGCGCCAGCAGCCAAAGACGGGGGGAGCAAGGCTACACCTTC.

The V gene is TRBV2, the J gene TRBJ2-5; D is unclear. V shed 6 bases and J shed 4 bases, with 15 bases lying between them. CDR1 and CDR2 from the germline V gene are SNHLY and FYNNEI. The CDR3 runs to 14 residues. The CDR3 here is CASSTEQWGETQYF. The CDR3 DNA reads as TGTGCCAGCAGCACGGAGCAATGGGGAGAGACCCAGTACTTC.

The V and J genes are TRBV5-4 and TRBJ2-7, with TRBD2 as a possible D gene (5 bases). Germline V lookup: CDR1 SGHNT, CDR2 YYREEE (reference sequence). The germline V and J ends were trimmed by 2 bases and 7 bases, with 10 bases remaining between them. The CDR3 has 12 residues. As DNA, the CDR3 is TGTGCCAGCAGCTTCGGTGGAGGTGAGCAGTACTTC. It codes for CASSFGGGEQYF. Looking up the rest from reference TRBV5-4 and TRBJ2-7 gives the full variable domain: ETGVTQSPTHLIKTRGQQVTLRCSSQSGHNTVSWYQQALGQGPQFIFQYYREEENGRGNFPPRFSGLQFPNYSSELNVNALELDDSALYLCASSFGGGEQYFGPGTRLTVT.

This clone was recorded a few times. The CDR3: CASSPGLAGPGQETQYF. As DNA, the CDR3 is TGTGCCAGCAGCCCCGGACTAGCGGGACCAGGACAAGAGACCCAGTACTTC. The chain carries TRBV7-9 and TRBJ2-5; 12 positions agree with TRBD2. Germline V gives CDR1 SEHNR, CDR2 FQNEAQ (reference sequence). With 5 bases clipped from V and 2 bases from J, the junction kept 9 bases outside the gene matches. The CDR3 is 17 amino acids.

This chain connects TRBV19 to TRBJ1-5; possible D gene TRBD1, 5 bases. Trimming left V 1 base short and J 7 bases short, with 23 bases between. The CDR3 has 18 amino acids. CDR1 LNHDA and CDR2 SQIVND come from the germline V gene (reference sequence). The CDR3 sequence is CASSIGAVGDSIIQPQHF. CDR3 DNA sequence: TGTGCCAGTAGTATAGGGGCTGTAGGGGACTCCATAATACAGCCCCAGCATTTT.

This clone was observed a single time. The chain is built from TRBV5-1 and TRBJ2-7, with 8 bases matching TRBD1. The germline V gene encodes CDR1 SGHRS and CDR2 YFSETQ. Trimming at V came to 0 bases and at J to 5 bases, leaving 10 bases not matched to a gene. This CDR3 has 16 amino acids. CDR3: CASSLGTGLDSNEQYF. CDR3 nucleotides: TGCGCCAGCAGCTTGGGGACAGGGTTGGACTCAAACGAGCAGTACTTC. Based on the CDR3 plus reference TRBV5-1 and TRBJ2-7, the full variable domain is KAGVTQTPRYLIKTRGQQVTLSCSPISGHRSVSWYQQTPGQGLQFLFEYFSETQRNKGNFPGRFSGRQFSNSRSEMNVSTLELGDSALYLCASSLGTGLDSNEQYFGPGTRLTVT.

The chain is built from TRBV27 and TRBJ2-1; 10 bases fit TRBD2. V lost 3 bases, J lost 11 bases, and 10 bases stayed unmatched. Per germline, CDR1 MNHEY and CDR2 SMNVEV (reference sequence). This CDR3 is built from 15 residues. As DNA, the CDR3 is TGTGCCAGCAGTTTTTCACTAGCGGGGAAAGGGAAGCAGTTCTTC. Translated, it gives CASSFSLAGKGKQFF.

The chain employs TRBV4-1 and TRBJ2-5; 9 bases match TRBD1. The CDR3 extends over 16 amino acids. Trimming at V came to 0 bases and at J to 5 bases, leaving 7 bases not matched to a gene. The V gene's germline CDR1 is MGHRA and CDR2 YSYEKL. CDR3 in DNA: TGCGCCAGCAGCCAAGATAGTGTCGGACAGGGGGAGACCCAGTACTTC. Translating gives CASSQDSVGQGETQYF.

The chain combines TRBV7-3 with TRBJ2-3; D is perhaps TRBD1 (5 bases). The CDR3 contains 15 residues. Looked up from germline, CDR1 is SGHTA and CDR2 is FQGTGA. The V gene lost 5 bases and the J gene lost 4 bases, with 16 bases spanning the gap. The CDR3 sequence is CASSLRGRRPDTQYF. Written as DNA, the CDR3 is TGTGCCAGCAGCCTAAGGGGCCGGCGCCCAGATACGCAGTATTTT.

The chain recombines TRBV4-1 with TRBJ2-1, with 11 bases fitting TRBD2. V trimming: 1 base; J trimming: 4 bases; junction bases outside the gene matches: 0. CDR1 and CDR2 (germline): MGHRA, YSYEKL. This CDR3 contains 15 residues. CDR3 loop: CASSQGLAGYNEQFF. In DNA form, the CDR3 reads TGCGCCAGCAGCCAAGGACTAGCGGGGTACAATGAGCAGTTCTTC.

The rearrangement links TRBV13 to TRBJ2-1; D gene unclear. Germline V gene lookup returns CDR1 PRHDT and CDR2 FYEKMQ (reference sequence). V lost 4 bases to trimming and J lost 5 bases, with 0 bases between them. This CDR3 has 10 amino acids. DNA of the CDR3: TGTGCCAGCAGCTACAATGAGCAGTTCTTC. It encodes CASSYNEQFF.

V usage is TRBV30 and J usage is TRBJ2-1, with D maybe TRBD1 (5 bases). This CDR3 is built from 11 residues. Germline CDR1 is GTSNPN and CDR2 is SVGIG (reference sequence). Trimming removed 4 bases at V and 5 bases at J, with 6 bases between. The CDR3, as DNA: TGTGCCTGGAAGGACAACAATGAGCAGTTCTTC. This sequence encodes CAWKDNNEQFF.

V gene TRBV5-5 combines with J gene TRBJ2-2; TRBD2 is a possible D gene (6 bases). This CDR3 contains 13 residues. V lost 2 bases to trimming and J lost 6 bases, with 8 bases between them. The germline CDR1 and CDR2 sequences are SGHKS and YYEKEE (reference sequence). The CDR3 region is CASSLRLAGELFF. The CDR3 region has the DNA TGTGCCAGCAGCTTAAGACTAGCCGGGGAGCTGTTTTTT.